Sequencing of this TCR beta chain was carried out in a study of shared clonotypes between healthy human individuals (dated by TCRdb to 2019 to 2021). Study-level background: The cohort comprised two women and a few men aged 18 to 49 years. Libraries were prepared and TCR repertoires were sequenced by different laboratories using diverse techniques, in order to increase sequencing depth and limit assay-specific biases. The study deeply sequenced blood TCR repertoires of five healthy adults to estimate repertoire size and the extent of clonotype sharing between individuals. Each donor's leukapheresis produced roughly between about 0.9 and 9.5 billion PBMCs. What the study reported, not specific to this receptor: The genetic and exposure-history diversity represented was limited by the small number of donors. Sampling was restricted to blood, and TCR repertoires in tissue are likely to differ from TCR repertoires in blood. Based on pairwise subsampling, the degree of clonotype sharing among donors was expected to be affected by sequencing depth.

The CDR3 measures 17 amino acids from cysteine to phenylalanine. Only the CDR3 region is kept as DNA, spanning 51 bases read in frame from base 1. Compared with germline, V lacks 2 bases and J lacks 3 bases; bases without a gene match: 12. CDR1 and CDR2 are read off the germline V gene as SGDLS and YYNGEE. Comments on this clone: Which antigen it targets is not known. No quality values exist for individual bases; no much larger clone is one base distant.

The donors were healthy, HIV-negative adults with no recently reported acute infections or vaccinations. All donors were Caucasian adults living in Nashville, Tennessee, USA. For unsorted samples, tens of millions of PBMCs were counted, and genomic DNA was extracted using the QIAamp DNA Blood Mini kit. Blood was collected by leukapheresis, and PBMCs were isolated by Ficoll-Histopaque density gradient centrifugation and then cryopreserved in liquid nitrogen vapor phase. Using the deep immunoSEQ assay, multiplex PCR amplified TCR CDR3 regions from genomic DNA. Extracted genomic DNA from each cell subset was distributed evenly across all wells of several immunoSEQ 96-well plates, and each plate was treated as a replicate. For unsorted PBMC, each replicate PCR was loaded with approximately 300 ng genomic DNA, equivalent to about 30,000 T cell genomes. Ten immunoSEQ deep assay plates were used to sequence unsorted PBMC genomic DNA. The purified libraries were quantified using a Qubit 3.0 fluorometer, sized with a Bioanalyzer 2100, and then quantified again using the KAPA Library Quantification kit. Every immunoSEQ 96-well plate was sequenced on a separate single-read 150-cycle Illumina NextSeq 550 flow cell. The paper's data handling went like this. The immunoSEQ output contained only junctional sequences without quality scores, so filtering could not match that applied to full-length reads. Sequences were annotated with PyIR, a Python wrapper for IgBLAST v1.9, using IMGT germline references to assign V/J genes and CDR3. Reads were removed for weak V/J assignments (E-value above 1e-6), missing CDR3, stop codons, out-of-frame junctions, or ambiguous translated residues. V3J clonotypes were defined as sequences sharing the same inferred V gene, J gene, and CDR3 amino acid sequence. To compute the percentage overlap between repertoires, the number of shared unique clonotypes was divided by the size of the smaller repertoire. Three approaches were used to assess repertoire richness: RTK rarefaction, the Chao1 estimator, and Recon v2.1 estimates of unobserved clonotypes. TCRdb limited this immuneACCESS table to in-frame rearrangements with V and J called. A share of clones is missing; checked studies link under half to unresolved V genes, and the rest is unexplained. V and J calls and clone size are copied from that table; D and trimming were computed from the DNA. This sample has about 470,000 clones in its table, and around 75% of those were observed once. The ten largest clones represent 13% of the sample.

The specimen sequenced was PBMCs. The origin of this receptor is a woman aged 40 to 55 in good health. Some clones in this sample may be carry-over from other donors' samples. The chain is made from TRBV9 and TRBJ2-3; TRBD2 agrees with 7 junctional bases. The nucleotide sequence reads as follows: TGTGCCAGCAGCGTGCGTTTTAGCGGGTCGGGAACAGATACGCAGTATTTT. Translation gives CASSVRFSGSGTDTQYF. When the CDR3 is completed using the reference TRBV9 and TRBJ2-3 genes on either side, the full variable domain is DSGVTQTPKHLITATGQRVTLRCSPRSGDLSVYWYQQSLDQGLQFLIQYYNGEERAKGNILERFSAQQFPDLHSELNLSSLELGDSALYFCASSVRFSGSGTDTQYFGPGTRLTVL.